This T cell receptor (beta chain) was sequenced for a study of shared T cell receptors in the human thymus. Profiling relied on immunoSEQ multiplex PCR, and the TCRdb table lists in-frame clones only, not all of them. Among about 660,000 clones listed, roughly 90% were seen once. Germline lookup yields CDR1 SGHNT and CDR2 YYREEE (reference sequence). The CDR3 runs to 17 residues. The V end lost 4 bases, the J end lost 0 bases, and 17 bases lay between the germline ends. This sample also belongs to another study, concerning human thymus T cells. That source notes: Thymic resections from corrective heart surgery supplied the tissue.

This TCR was recovered from a boy under two years old with a congenital heart defect. This chain links TRBV5-4 with TRBJ2-1; unclear D gene. Sequenced material: thymocytes. The chain's CDR3 is CASSRILSVSSYNEQFF. In DNA, the CDR3 is TGTGCCAGCAGCCGGATCCTCAGCGTTAGCTCCTACAATGAGCAGTTCTTC.